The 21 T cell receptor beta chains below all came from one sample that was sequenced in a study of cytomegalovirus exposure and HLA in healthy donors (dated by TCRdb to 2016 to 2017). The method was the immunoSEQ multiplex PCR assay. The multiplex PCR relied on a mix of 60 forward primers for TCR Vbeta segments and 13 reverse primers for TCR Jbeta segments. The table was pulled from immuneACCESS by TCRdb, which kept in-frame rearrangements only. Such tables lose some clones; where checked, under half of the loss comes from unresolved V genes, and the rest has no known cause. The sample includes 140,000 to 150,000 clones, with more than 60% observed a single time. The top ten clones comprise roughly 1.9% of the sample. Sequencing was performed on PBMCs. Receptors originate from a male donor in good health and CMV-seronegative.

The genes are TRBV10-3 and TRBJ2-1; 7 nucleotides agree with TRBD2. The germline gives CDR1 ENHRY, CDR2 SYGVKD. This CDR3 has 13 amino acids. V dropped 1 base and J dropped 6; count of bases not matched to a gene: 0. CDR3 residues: CAISEWGGNEQFF. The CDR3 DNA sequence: TGTGCCATCAGTGAGTGGGGGGGCAATGAGCAGTTCTTC.

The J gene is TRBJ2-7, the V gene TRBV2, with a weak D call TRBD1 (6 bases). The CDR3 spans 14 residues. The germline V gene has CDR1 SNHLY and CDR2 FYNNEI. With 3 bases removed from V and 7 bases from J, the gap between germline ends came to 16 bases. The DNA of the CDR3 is TGTGCCAGCAGTGAGGTCAGGGGATCTGGGGAGCAGTACTTC. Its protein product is CASSEVRGSGEQYF.

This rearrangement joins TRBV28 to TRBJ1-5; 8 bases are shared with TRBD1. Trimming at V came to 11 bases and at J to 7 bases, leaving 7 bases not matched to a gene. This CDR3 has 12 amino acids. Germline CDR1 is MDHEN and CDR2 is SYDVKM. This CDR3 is CAGAGGGQPQHF. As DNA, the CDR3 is TGTGCCGGGGCAGGGGGCGGGCAGCCCCAGCATTTT.

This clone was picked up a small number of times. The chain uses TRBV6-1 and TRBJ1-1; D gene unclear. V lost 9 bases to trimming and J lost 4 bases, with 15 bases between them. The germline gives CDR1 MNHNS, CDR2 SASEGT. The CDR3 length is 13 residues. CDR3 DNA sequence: TGTGCCAGGAGTCCCAGGCTGGGCACTGAAGCTTTCTTT. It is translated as CARSPRLGTEAFF.

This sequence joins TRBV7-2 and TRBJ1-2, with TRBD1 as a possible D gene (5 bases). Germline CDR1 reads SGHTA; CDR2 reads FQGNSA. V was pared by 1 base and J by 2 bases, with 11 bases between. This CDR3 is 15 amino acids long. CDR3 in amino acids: CASSLGWGSNYGYTF. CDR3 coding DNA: TGTGCCAGCAGCTTAGGGTGGGGCTCCAACTATGGCTACACCTTC.

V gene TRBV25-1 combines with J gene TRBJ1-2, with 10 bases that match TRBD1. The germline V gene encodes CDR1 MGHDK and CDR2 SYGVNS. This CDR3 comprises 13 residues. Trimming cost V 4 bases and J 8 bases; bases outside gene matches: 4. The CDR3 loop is CASSGQGARGYTF. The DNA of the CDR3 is TGTGCCAGCAGTGGACAGGGGGCGAGGGGCTACACCTTC.

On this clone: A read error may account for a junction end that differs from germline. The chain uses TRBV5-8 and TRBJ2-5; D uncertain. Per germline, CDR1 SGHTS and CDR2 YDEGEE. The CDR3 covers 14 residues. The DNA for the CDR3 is TGTGCCAACAGCTTAAAAGCCCTGTTAGAGACCCAGTACTTC. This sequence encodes CANSLKALLETQYF. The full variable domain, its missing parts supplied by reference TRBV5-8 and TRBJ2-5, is EAGVTQSPTHLIKTRGQQATLRCSPISGHTSVYWYQQALGLGLQFLLWYDEGEERNRGNFPPRFSGRQFPNYSSELNVNALELEDSALYLCANSLKALLETQYFGPGTRLLVL.

This CDR3 is CAGRARGLAEAFF. In DNA, the CDR3 is TGTGCCGGAAGGGCCAGGGGGCTGGCTGAAGCTTTCTTT. The chain recombines TRBV30 with TRBJ1-1; 8 nucleotides match TRBD1. Per the germline V gene, CDR1 is GTSNPN and CDR2 is SVGIG (reference sequence). CDR3 length equals 13 residues. Trimming cost V 8 bases and J 6 bases; bases outside gene matches: 11. The full variable domain, its missing parts supplied by reference TRBV30 and TRBJ1-1, is SQTIHQWPATLVQPVGSPLSLECTVEGTSNPNLYWYRQAAGRGLQLLFYSVGIGQISSEVPQNLSASRPQDRQFILSSKKLLLSDSGFYLCAGRARGLAEAFFGQGTRLTVV.

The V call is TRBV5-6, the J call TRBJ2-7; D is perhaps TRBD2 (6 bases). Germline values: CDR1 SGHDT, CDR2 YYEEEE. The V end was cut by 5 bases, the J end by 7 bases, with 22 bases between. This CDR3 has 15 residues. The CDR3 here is CASRTGLRGRGEQYF. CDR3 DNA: TGTGCCAGCAGAACGGGACTCCGAGGGCGGGGAGAGCAGTACTTC. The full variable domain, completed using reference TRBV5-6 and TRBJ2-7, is DAGVTQSPTHLIKTRGQQVTLRCSPKSGHDTVSWYQQALGQGPQFIFQYYEEEERQRGNFPDRFSGHQFPNYSSELNVNALLLGDSALYLCASRTGLRGRGEQYFGPGTRLTVT.

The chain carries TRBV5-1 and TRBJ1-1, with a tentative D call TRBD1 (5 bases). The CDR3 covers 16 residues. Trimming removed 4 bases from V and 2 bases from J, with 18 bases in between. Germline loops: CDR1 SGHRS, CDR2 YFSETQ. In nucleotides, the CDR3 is TGCGCCAGCAGCGTTCAACCCCGGGGGGACAACACTGAAGCTTTCTTT. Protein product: CASSVQPRGDNTEAFF.

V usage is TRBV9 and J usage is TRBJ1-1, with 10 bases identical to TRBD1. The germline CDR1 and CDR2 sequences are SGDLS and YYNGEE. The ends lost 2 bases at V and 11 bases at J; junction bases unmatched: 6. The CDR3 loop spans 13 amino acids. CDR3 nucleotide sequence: TGTGCCAGCAGCGTGTCCGGGACAGGGGAGGCTTTCTTT. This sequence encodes CASSVSGTGEAFF.

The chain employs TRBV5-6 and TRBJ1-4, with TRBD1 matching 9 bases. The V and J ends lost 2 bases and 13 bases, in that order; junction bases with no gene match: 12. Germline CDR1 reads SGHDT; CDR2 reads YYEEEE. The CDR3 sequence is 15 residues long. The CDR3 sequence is CASSFGQGPEVRLFF. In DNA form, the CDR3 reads TGTGCCAGCAGCTTCGGACAGGGGCCCGAGGTGAGACTGTTTTTT.

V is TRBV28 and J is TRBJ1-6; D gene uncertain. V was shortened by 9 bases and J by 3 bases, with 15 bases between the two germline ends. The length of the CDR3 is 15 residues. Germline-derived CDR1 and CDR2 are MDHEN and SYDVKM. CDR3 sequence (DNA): TGTGCCAGACGCCCGGAGAGTTTCTATAATTCACCCCTCCACTTT. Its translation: CARRPESFYNSPLHF.

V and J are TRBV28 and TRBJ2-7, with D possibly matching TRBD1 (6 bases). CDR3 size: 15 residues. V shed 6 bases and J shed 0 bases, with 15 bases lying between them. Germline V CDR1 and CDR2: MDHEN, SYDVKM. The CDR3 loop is CASSGQSFLSYEQYF. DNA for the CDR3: TGTGCCAGCAGCGGACAGTCATTCCTCTCCTACGAGCAGTACTTC.

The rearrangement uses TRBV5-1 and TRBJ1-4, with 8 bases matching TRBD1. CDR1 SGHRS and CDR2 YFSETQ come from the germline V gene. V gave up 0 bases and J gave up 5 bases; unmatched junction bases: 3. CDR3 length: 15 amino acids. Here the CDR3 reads CASSLVGTGNEKLFF. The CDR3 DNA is TGCGCCAGCAGCTTGGTTGGGACAGGAAATGAAAAACTGTTTTTT.

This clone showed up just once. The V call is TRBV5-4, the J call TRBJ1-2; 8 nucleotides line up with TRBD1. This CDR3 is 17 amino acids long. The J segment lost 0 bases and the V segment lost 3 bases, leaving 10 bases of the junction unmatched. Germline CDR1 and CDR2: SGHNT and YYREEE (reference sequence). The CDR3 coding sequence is TGTGCCAGCAGCTCTGGGACAGGAAACTTAGCTAACTATGGCTACACCTTC. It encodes CASSSGTGNLANYGYTF.

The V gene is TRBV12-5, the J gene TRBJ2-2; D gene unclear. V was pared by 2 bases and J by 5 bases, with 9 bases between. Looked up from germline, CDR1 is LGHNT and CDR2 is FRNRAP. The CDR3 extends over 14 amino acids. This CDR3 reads CASGLLQNTGELFF. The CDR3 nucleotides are TGTGCTAGTGGTTTGTTACAGAATACCGGGGAGCTGTTTTTT.

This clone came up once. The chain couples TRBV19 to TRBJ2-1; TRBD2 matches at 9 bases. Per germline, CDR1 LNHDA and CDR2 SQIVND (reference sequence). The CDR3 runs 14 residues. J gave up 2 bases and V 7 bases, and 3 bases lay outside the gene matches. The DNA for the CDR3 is TGTGCCAGTACCGCGGGGGGGGCCTACAATGAGCAGTTCTTC. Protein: CASTAGGAYNEQFF.

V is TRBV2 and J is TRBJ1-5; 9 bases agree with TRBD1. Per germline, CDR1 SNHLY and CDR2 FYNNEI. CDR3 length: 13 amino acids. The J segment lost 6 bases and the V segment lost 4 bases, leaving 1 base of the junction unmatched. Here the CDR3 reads CASSGTGAQPQHF. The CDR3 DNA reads TGTGCCAGCAGTGGGACAGGGGCTCAGCCCCAGCATTTT. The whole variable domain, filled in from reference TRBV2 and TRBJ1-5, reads EPEVTQTPSHQVTQMGQEVILRCVPISNHLYFYWYRQILGQKVEFLVSFYNNEISEKSEIFDDQFSVERPDGSNFTLKIRSTKLEDSAMYFCASSGTGAQPQHFGDGTRLSIL.

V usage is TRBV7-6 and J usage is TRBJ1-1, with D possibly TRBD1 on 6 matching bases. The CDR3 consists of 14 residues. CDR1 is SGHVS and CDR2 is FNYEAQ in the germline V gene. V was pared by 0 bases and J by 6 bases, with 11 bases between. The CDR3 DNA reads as TGTGCCAGCAGCTTAGCGGGGGGGCGATCTGAAGCTTTCTTT. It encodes CASSLAGGRSEAFF.

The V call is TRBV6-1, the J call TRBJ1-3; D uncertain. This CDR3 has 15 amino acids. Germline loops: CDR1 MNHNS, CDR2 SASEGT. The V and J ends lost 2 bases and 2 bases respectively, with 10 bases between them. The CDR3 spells CASSEIYFAGNTIYF. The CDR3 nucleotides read TGTGCCAGCAGTGAAATTTATTTTGCTGGAAACACCATATATTTT.